Presented here are 21 T cell receptor beta chains from one specimen sequenced in a study of T-cell memory formation after mild COVID-19. Each CDR3 protein gets one entry after TCRdb re-called the 5' RACE reads with MiXCR. The data contain around 400,000 distinct CDR3 sequences, 24% of them singletons. Sequencing used PBMCs or a T cell subset sorted from them (not recorded which). Every receptor here comes from an adult woman who had mild COVID-19 (a few samples of this study predate the infection). Cell type and time point are not known.

CDR3: CASSSRRDSRNTIYF. The CDR3 nucleotides read TGTGCCAGCAGCTCGCGCCGGGACAGCCGAAACACCATATATTTT. The chain couples TRBV7-6 to TRBJ1-3; 7 bases line up with TRBD1. The CDR3 runs 15 residues. V was clipped by 4 bases and J by 5 bases; unmatched bases: 8. Germline-derived CDR1 and CDR2 are SGHVS and FNYEAQ.

V is TRBV29-1 and J is TRBJ2-1, with 12 positions matching TRBD2. The germline gives CDR1 SQVTM, CDR2 ANQGSEA. The junction had 6 bases not matched to a gene; V was cut back by 2 bases and J by 7 bases. The CDR3 is 15 residues long. The CDR3 sequence is CSVEFRLAGANEQFF. CDR3 DNA: TGCAGCGTTGAATTTCGACTAGCGGGAGCGAATGAGCAGTTCTTC.

This clonotype was seen more than once but under ten times. The V call is TRBV2, the J call TRBJ2-1; 9 nucleotides match TRBD2. This CDR3 spans 16 amino acids. V was pared by 2 bases and J by 2 bases, with 4 bases of the junction left unmatched. In germline, CDR1 is SNHLY, CDR2 FYNNEI. CDR3 sequence reads: CASSESGGRAYNEQFF. DNA of the CDR3: TGTGCCAGCAGTGAATCGGGCGGGAGGGCCTACAATGAGCAGTTCTTC.

This chain joins TRBV20-1 and TRBJ2-5; TRBD2 might be the D (6 bases). Germline V gene lookup returns CDR1 DFQATT and CDR2 SNEGSKA (reference sequence). CDR3 size: 14 residues. The V end lost 0 bases, the J end lost 1 base, and 9 bases lay between the germline ends. The CDR3: CSARDRDFQETQYF. For the CDR3, the DNA is TGCAGTGCTAGAGACCGGGACTTCCAAGAGACCCAGTACTTC.

This clonotype was seen more than once but under ten times. This chain joins TRBV30 and TRBJ2-3; D not certain. CDR3 length: 16 amino acids. The V end lost 3 bases, the J end lost 2 bases, and 18 bases lay between the germline ends. CDR1 GTSNPN and CDR2 SVGIG come from the germline V gene (reference sequence). CDR3: CAWRKAAWPATDTQYF. The CDR3 DNA follows: TGTGCCTGGAGGAAGGCGGCGTGGCCAGCCACAGATACGCAGTATTTT.

This clonotype appeared many times. The gene calls are TRBV20-1 and TRBJ1-1; perhaps TRBD1 as D (6 bases). The germline V gene has CDR1 DFQATT and CDR2 SNEGSKA (reference sequence). The CDR3 loop spans 15 amino acids. V was trimmed by 0 bases and J by 0 bases, leaving 11 bases between them. CDR3 region: CSAREDRTVNTEAFF. The CDR3 DNA reads as TGCAGTGCTAGAGAAGATAGGACAGTGAACACTGAAGCTTTCTTT.

About this clonotype itself: A read error may be the cause here, since a much bigger clone is one base away. J is TRBJ2-7 and V is TRBV25-1; 8 bases map to TRBD2. There are 16 residues in the CDR3. Germline trimming cut 11 bases from V and 2 bases from J; bases unmatched to any gene: 17. From germline, CDR1 is MGHDK and CDR2 SYGVNS. The DNA for the CDR3 is TGTGCCCGCTCGGGGGGGAGCGGGGGACAAACCTACGAGCAGTACTTC. The encoded protein is CARSGGSGGQTYEQYF.

This clonotype was found a few times. The genes are TRBV5-1 and TRBJ2-7; TRBD2 matches at 7 bases. Losses at the gene ends were 4 bases for V and 4 bases for J; bases not matched to a gene: 8. The CDR3 has 14 amino acids. Germline CDR1 is SGHRS and CDR2 is YFSETQ. The CDR3 protein is CASSPGRTFYEQYF. CDR3 sequence (DNA): TGCGCCAGCAGCCCCGGGAGGACCTTTTACGAGCAGTACTTC.

In this sample, this clonotype turned up a few times. The chain links TRBV12-3 or TRBV12-4 to TRBJ1-1; D remains unclear. V dropped 3 bases and J dropped 4 bases, with 12 bases sitting between them. The CDR3 sequence is 14 residues long. In DNA, the CDR3 is TGTGCCAGCAGTTTGGTGAGAGGTATCACTGAAGCTTTCTTT. Residues: CASSLVRGITEAFF.

This clonotype was recorded at least ten times. This chain's CDR3 is CASSSGTGNQPQHF. CDR3 in DNA: TGTGCCAGCAGCTCAGGGACAGGGAATCAGCCCCAGCATTTT. The chain has TRBV7-8 and TRBJ1-5, with 9 bases matching TRBD1. The CDR3 is made up of 14 amino acids. Unmatched junction bases numbered 2, after V lost 4 bases and J lost 4 bases. From germline, CDR1 is SGHVS and CDR2 FQNEAQ. Supplemented by reference TRBV7-8 and TRBJ1-5, the full variable domain reads GAGVSQSPRYKVAKRGQDVALRCDPISGHVSLFWYQQALGQGPEFLTYFQNEAQLDKSGLPSDRFFAERPEGSVSTLKIQRTQQEDSAVYLCASSSGTGNQPQHFGDGTRLSIL.

This clonotype came up many times. This chain connects TRBV12-3 or TRBV12-4 to TRBJ2-7; D gene unclear. CDR3 length equals 13 residues. V lost 3 bases and J 2 bases, leaving 8 bases between the germline ends. The CDR3, as DNA: TGTGCCAGCAGTTTGGCCAGACCCTACGAGCAGTACTTC. This translates into CASSLARPYEQYF.

This clonotype was observed many times. The rearrangement links TRBV27 to TRBJ2-7; no firm D call. With 5 bases removed from V and 0 bases from J, the gap between germline ends came to 8 bases. The CDR3 spans 13 residues. The germline V gene encodes CDR1 MNHEY and CDR2 SMNVEV (reference sequence). The CDR3 spells CASSPFSSYEQYF. The CDR3 nucleotides are TGTGCCAGCAGTCCTTTCAGCTCCTACGAGCAGTACTTC.

This chain uses TRBV4-1 with TRBJ1-2; no clear D. The V end lost 3 bases, the J end lost 0 bases, and 20 bases lay between the germline ends. CDR1 is MGHRA and CDR2 is YSYEKL in the germline V gene. This CDR3 has 18 residues. CDR3 sequence reads: CASSHPVMEGRPNYGYTF. The CDR3 DNA reads as TGCGCCAGCAGCCATCCGGTAATGGAGGGTCGCCCTAACTATGGCTACACCTTC.

The table lists this clonotype with many counts. The chain combines TRBV20-1 with TRBJ2-1, with TRBD2 identical over 14 bases. V lost 3 bases, J lost 9 bases, and 19 bases stayed unmatched. Germline CDR1 DFQATT, CDR2 SNEGSKA (reference sequence). The CDR3 has 19 amino acids. CDR3 amino acids: CSARSDGTSGSVRSSEQFF. CDR3 nucleotide sequence: TGCAGTGCTAGGTCTGATGGGACTAGCGGGAGTGTTCGGTCGAGTGAGCAGTTCTTC.

The chain is built from TRBV12-3 or TRBV12-4 and TRBJ1-1; D gene unclear. This CDR3 region has 13 residues. With 4 bases removed from V and 5 bases from J, the gap between germline ends came to 11 bases. CDR3 protein: CASSSEVRTEAFF. CDR3 sequence (DNA): TGTGCCAGCAGTTCCGAGGTTAGGACTGAAGCTTTCTTT.

The chain links TRBV5-1 to TRBJ1-2, with D perhaps matching TRBD1 (6 bases). Germline-derived CDR1 and CDR2 are SGHRS and YFSETQ. V was clipped by 4 bases and J by 2 bases, with 15 bases between them. The CDR3 covers 15 residues. The DNA of the CDR3 is TGCGCCAGCAGCGCGCCGTTTCAGGGGAACTATGGCTACACCTTC. This translates into CASSAPFQGNYGYTF. Full variable domain (rest looked up from reference TRBV5-1 and TRBJ1-2): KAGVTQTPRYLIKTRGQQVTLSCSPISGHRSVSWYQQTPGQGLQFLFEYFSETQRNKGNFPGRFSGRQFSNSRSEMNVSTLELGDSALYLCASSAPFQGNYGYTFGSGTRLTVV.

About this clonotype: A read error may account for a junction end that differs from germline. The chain employs TRBV6-5 and TRBJ2-5; 7 positions match TRBD1. The CDR3 has 16 residues. Germline loops: CDR1 MNHEY, CDR2 SVGAGI. The DNA of the CDR3 is TGTGCCAGCAGATACTCTAGAGGGGGCGCCCCAGAGACCCAGTACTTC. Protein sequence: CASRYSRGGAPETQYF.

The chain couples TRBV3-1 to TRBJ2-2, with TRBD2 matching 10 bases. This CDR3 region has 17 residues. Trimming took 1 base from V and 3 from J; bases not matched to a gene: 5. Looked up from germline, CDR1 is LGHDT and CDR2 is YNNKEL (reference sequence). DNA for the CDR3: TGTGCCAGCAGCCAAGTGGAACTAGCGGGATACACCGGGGAGCTGTTTTTT. Translation: CASSQVELAGYTGELFF.

This chain uses TRBV11-2 with TRBJ2-2; D not resolved. The CDR3 loop spans 13 amino acids. CDR1 SGHAT and CDR2 FQNNGV come from the germline V gene. Trimming took 0 bases from V and 6 from J, leaving 5 bases between them. The CDR3 is CASSLDPAGELFF. Here the CDR3 DNA reads TGTGCCAGCAGCTTAGATCCAGCCGGGGAGCTGTTTTTT.

This clonotype was seen a few times. The rearrangement joins TRBV7-6 to TRBJ2-2; the D gene is possibly TRBD1 (5 bases). V was shortened by 5 bases and J by 0 bases, with 7 bases between the two germline ends. The CDR3 runs to 14 residues. Germline V gene lookup returns CDR1 SGHVS and CDR2 FNYEAQ. The chain's CDR3 is CASSQTANTGELFF. In nucleotides, the CDR3 is TGTGCCAGCAGCCAGACAGCGAACACCGGGGAGCTGTTTTTT.

The J gene is TRBJ1-1, the V gene TRBV10-3, with D perhaps matching TRBD1 (6 bases). Germline-derived CDR1 and CDR2 are ENHRY and SYGVKD. V lost 4 bases, J lost 1 base, and 10 bases lay in between. The CDR3 covers 14 residues. CDR3 residues: CAISATGANTEAFF. CDR3 bases: TGTGCCATCAGTGCGACAGGCGCGAACACTGAAGCTTTCTTT.